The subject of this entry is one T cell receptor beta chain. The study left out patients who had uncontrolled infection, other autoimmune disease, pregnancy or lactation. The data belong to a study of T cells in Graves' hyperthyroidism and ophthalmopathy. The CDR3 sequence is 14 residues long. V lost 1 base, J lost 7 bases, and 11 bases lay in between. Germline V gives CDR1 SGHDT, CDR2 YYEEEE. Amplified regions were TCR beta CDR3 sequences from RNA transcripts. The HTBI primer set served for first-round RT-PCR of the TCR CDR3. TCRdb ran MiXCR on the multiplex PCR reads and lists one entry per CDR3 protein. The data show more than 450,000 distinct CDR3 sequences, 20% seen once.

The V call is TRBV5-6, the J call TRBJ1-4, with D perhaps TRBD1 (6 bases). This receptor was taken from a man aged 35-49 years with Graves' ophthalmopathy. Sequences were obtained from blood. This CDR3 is CASSLFQGREKLFF. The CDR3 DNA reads TGTGCCAGCAGCTTGTTTCAGGGGCGTGAAAAACTGTTTTTT.